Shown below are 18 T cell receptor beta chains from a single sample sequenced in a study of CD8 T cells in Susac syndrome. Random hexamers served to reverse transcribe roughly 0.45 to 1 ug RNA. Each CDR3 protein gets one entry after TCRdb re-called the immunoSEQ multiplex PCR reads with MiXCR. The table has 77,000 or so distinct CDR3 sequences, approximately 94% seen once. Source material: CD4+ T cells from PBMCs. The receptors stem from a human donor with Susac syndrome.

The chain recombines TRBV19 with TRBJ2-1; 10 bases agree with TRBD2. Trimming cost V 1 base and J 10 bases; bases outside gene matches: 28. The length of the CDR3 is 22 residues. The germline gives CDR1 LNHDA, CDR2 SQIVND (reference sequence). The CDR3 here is CASSIVRQGAKSVTSGIMEQFF. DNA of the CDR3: TGTGCCAGTAGTATAGTGCGACAGGGCGCCAAATCGGTTACTAGCGGGATAATGGAGCAGTTCTTC.

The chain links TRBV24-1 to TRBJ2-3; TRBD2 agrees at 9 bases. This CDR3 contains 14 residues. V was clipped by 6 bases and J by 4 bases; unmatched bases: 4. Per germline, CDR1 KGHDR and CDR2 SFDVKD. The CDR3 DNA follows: TGTGCCACCAGTAATAGCGGGAGCGCAGATACGCAGTATTTT. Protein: CATSNSGSADTQYF.

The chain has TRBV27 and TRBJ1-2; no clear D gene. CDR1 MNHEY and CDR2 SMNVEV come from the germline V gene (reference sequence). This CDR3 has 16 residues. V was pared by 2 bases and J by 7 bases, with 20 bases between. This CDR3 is CASSLRTSTGIRGYTF. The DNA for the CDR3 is TGTGCCAGCAGTTTAAGAACGTCGACTGGAATCCGTGGCTACACCTTC.

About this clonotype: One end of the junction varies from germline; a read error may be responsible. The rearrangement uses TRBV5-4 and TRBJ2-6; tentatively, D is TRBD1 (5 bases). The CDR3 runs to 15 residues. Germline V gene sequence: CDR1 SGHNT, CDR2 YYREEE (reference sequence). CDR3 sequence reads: CASSVQAPGANVLIF. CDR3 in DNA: TGTGCCAGCAGCGTTCAGGCTCCTGGGGCCAACGTCCTGATTTTC.

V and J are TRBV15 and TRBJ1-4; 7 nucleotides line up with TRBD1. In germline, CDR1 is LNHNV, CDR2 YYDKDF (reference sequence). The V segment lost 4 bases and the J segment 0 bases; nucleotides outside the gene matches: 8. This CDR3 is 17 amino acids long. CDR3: CATSKTGTVATNEKLFF. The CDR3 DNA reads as TGTGCCACCAGCAAAACCGGGACAGTTGCAACTAATGAAAAACTGTTTTTT.

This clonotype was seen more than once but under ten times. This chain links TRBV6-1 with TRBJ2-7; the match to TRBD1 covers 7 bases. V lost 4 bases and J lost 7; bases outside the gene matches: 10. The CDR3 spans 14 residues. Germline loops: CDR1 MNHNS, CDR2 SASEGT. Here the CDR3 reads CASSASRQGREQYF. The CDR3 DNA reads TGTGCCAGCAGTGCCTCCCGACAGGGACGGGAGCAGTACTTC.

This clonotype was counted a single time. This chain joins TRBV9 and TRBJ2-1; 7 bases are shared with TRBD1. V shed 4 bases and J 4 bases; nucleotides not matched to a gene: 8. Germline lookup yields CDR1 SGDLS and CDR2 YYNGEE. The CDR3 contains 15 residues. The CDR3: CASSTTGQKYNEQFF. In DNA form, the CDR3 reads TGTGCCAGCAGCACCACGGGACAGAAGTACAATGAGCAGTTCTTC.

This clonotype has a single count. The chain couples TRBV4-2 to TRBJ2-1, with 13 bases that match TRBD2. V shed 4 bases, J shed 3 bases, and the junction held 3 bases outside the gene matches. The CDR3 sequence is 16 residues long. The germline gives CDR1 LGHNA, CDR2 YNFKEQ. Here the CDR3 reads CASSPRTSGSYNEQFF. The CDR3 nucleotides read TGTGCCAGCAGCCCAAGGACTAGCGGGAGCTACAATGAGCAGTTCTTC.

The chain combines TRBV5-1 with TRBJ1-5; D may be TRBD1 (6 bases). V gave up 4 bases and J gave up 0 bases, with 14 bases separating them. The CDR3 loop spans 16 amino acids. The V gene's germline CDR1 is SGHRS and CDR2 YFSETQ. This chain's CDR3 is CASSLGAATSNQPQHF. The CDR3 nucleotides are TGCGCCAGCAGCCTGGGGGCAGCAACTAGCAATCAGCCCCAGCATTTT.

CDR3 amino acids: CAWLKGPREKLFF. For the CDR3, the DNA is TGTGCCTGGCTCAAGGGCCCGAGAGAAAAACTGTTTTTT. V usage is TRBV30 and J usage is TRBJ1-4; D ambiguous. CDR1 is GTSNPN, CDR2 SVGIG, per germline (reference sequence). V lost 5 bases and J 8 bases, leaving 15 bases between the germline ends. The CDR3 covers 13 residues.

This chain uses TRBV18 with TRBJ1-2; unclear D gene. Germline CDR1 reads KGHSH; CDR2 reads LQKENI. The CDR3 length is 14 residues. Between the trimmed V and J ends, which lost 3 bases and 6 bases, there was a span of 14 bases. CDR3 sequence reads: CASSPTRDLHGYTF. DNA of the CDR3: TGTGCCAGCTCACCTACGCGGGATCTTCATGGCTACACCTTC.

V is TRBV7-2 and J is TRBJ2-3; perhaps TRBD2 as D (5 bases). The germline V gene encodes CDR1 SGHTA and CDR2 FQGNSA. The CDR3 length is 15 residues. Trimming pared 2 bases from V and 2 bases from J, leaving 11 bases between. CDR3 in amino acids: CASSLIGGPTDTQYF. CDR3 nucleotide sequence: TGTGCCAGCAGCTTAATAGGCGGGCCCACAGATACGCAGTATTTT.

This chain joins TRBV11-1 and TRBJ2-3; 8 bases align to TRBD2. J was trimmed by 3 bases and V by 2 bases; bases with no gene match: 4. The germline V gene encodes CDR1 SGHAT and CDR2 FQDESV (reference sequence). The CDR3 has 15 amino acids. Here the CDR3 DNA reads TGTGCCAGCAGCTTACCCGGGAGGGAGACAGATACGCAGTATTTT. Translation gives CASSLPGRETDTQYF.

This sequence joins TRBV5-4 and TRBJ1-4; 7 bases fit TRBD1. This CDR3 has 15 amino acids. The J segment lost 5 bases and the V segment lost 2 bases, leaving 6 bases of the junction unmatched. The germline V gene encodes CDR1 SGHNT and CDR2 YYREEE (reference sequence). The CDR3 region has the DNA TGTGCCAGCAGCTTAGGTCCGGGACAGAATGAAAAACTGTTTTTT. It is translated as CASSLGPGQNEKLFF.

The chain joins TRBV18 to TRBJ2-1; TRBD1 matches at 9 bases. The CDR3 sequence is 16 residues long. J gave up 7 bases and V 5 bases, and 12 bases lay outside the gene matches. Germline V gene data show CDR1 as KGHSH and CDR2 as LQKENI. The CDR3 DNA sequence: TGTGCCAGCTCATCCAGCGGGACAGGGAGCTGGAATGAGCAGTTCTTC. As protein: CASSSSGTGSWNEQFF.

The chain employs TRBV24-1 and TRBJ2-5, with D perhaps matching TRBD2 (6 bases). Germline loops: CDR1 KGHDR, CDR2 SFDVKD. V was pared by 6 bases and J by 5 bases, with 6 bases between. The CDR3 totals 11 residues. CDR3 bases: TGTGCCACCAGTCGGGGGGAGACCCAGTACTTC. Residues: CATSRGETQYF.

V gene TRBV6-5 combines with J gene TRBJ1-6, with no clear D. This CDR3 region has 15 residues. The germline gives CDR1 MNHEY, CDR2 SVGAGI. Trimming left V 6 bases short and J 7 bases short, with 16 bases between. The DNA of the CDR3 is TGTGCCAGCAGCTGGGGTCATCTGGTAAATTCACCCCTCCACTTT. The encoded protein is CASSWGHLVNSPLHF.

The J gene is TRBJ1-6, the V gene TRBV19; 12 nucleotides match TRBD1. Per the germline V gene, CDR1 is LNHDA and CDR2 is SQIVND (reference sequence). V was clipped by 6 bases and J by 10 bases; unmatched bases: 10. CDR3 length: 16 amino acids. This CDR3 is CASSPSRDRGRSPLHF. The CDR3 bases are TGTGCCAGTAGCCCGAGCAGGGACAGGGGGCGATCACCCCTCCACTTT. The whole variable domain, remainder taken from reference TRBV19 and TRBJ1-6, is DGGITQSPKYLFRKEGQNVTLSCEQNLNHDAMYWYRQDPGQGLRLIYYSQIVNDFQKGDIAEGYSVSREKKESFPLTVTSAQKNPTAFYLCASSPSRDRGRSPLHFGNGTRLTVT.